This T cell receptor beta chain was retrieved from a study of Ad26.COV2.S vaccination and SARS-CoV-2 variants. Trimming cost V 2 bases and J 0 bases, with 8 bases left between them. The CDR3 covers 15 residues. From germline, CDR1 is MNHEY and CDR2 SVGAGI. Treatment given: around 19 received Ad26.COV2.S at low or high dose, single or two shots; about five received placebo; per-sample allocation not given. Day 63 following the first vaccine or placebo injection was when the samples were taken. TCRdb keeps only in-frame clones here, not all; method: immunoSEQ multiplex PCR. The sample lists a few hundred thousand clones; roughly 88% were seen once.

Specimen: peripheral blood, collected in a trial of Ad26.COV2.S vaccine versus placebo. The V gene is TRBV6-5, the J gene TRBJ2-1, with D possibly TRBD1 on 6 matching bases. This sequence was found in a person between 18 and 65 years old who received the Ad26.COV2.S COVID-19 vaccine or a placebo. CDR3 DNA sequence: TGTGCCAGCAGTTACGGGGGCCCCTCCTACAATGAGCAGTTCTTC. Translating gives CASSYGGPSYNEQFF.